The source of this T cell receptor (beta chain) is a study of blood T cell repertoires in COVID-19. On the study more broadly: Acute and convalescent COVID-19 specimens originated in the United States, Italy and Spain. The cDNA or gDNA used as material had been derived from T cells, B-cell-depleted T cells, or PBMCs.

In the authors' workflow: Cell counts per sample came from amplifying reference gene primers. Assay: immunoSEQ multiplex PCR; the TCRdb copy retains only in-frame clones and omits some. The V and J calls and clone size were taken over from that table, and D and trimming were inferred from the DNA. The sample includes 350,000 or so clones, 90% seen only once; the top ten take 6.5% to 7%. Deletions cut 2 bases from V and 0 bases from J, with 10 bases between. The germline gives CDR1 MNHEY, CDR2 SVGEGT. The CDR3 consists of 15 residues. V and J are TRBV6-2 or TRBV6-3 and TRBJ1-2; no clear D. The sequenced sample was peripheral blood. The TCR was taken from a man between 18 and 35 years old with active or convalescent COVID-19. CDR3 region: CASSYGPLANYGYTF. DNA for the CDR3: TGTGCCAGCAGTTACGGGCCTTTGGCTAACTATGGCTACACCTTC.